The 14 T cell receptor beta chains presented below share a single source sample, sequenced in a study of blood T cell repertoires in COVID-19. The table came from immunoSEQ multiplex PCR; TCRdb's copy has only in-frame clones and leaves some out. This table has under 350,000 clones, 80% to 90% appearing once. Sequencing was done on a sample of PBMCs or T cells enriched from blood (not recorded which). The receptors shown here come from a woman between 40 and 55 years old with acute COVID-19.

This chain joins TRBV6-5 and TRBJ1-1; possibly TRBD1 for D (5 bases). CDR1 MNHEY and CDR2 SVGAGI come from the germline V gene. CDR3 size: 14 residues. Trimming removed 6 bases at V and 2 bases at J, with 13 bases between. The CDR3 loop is CASRPPGVNTEAFF. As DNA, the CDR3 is TGTGCCAGCAGGCCACCGGGGGTCAACACTGAAGCTTTCTTT.

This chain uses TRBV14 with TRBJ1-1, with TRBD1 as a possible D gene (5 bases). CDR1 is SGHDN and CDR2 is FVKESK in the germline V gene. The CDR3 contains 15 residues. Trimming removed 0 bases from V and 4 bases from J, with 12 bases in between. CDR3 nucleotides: TGTGCCAGCAGCCAAGATTCAGGGTTAGGCACTGAAGCTTTCTTT. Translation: CASSQDSGLGTEAFF.

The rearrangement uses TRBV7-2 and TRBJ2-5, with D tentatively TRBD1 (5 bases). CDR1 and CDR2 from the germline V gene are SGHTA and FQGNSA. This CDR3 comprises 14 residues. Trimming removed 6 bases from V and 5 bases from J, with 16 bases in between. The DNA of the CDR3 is TGTGCCAGCAGTGACAGCGACCCTCGGGAGACCCAGTACTTC. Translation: CASSDSDPRETQYF.

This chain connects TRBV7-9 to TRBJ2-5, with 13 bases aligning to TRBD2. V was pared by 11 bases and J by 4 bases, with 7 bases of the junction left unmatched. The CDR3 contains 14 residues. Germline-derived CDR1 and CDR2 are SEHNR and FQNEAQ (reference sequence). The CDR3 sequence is CALTSGGTGETQYF. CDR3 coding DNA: TGTGCCCTGACTAGCGGGGGGACAGGAGAGACCCAGTACTTC.

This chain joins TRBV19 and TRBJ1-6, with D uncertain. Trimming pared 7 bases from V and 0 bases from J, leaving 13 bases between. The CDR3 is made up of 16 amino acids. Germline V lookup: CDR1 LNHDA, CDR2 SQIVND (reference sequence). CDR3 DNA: TGTGCCAGTACCCCCGCGGTGAGCTCCTATAATTCACCCCTCCACTTT. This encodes CASTPAVSSYNSPLHF.

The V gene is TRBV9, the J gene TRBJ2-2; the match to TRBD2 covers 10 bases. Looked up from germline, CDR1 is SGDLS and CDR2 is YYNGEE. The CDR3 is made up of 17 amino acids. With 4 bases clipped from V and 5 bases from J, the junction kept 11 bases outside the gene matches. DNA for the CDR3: TGTGCCAGCAGCCCCGGGATGGGGACTAGCGTAACCGGGGAGCTGTTTTTT. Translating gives CASSPGMGTSVTGELFF.

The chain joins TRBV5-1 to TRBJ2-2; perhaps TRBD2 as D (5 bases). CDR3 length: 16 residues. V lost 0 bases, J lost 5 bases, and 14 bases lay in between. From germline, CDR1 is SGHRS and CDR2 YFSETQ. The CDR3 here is CASSLGPGSRTGELFF. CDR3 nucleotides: TGCGCCAGCAGCTTGGGTCCGGGGAGCCGTACCGGGGAGCTGTTTTTT.

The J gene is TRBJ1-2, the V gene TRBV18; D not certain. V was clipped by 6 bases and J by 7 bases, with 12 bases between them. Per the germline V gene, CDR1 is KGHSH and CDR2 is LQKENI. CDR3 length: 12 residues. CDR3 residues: CASSLSVTGYTF. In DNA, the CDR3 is TGTGCCAGCTCTCTGAGCGTCACTGGCTACACCTTC.

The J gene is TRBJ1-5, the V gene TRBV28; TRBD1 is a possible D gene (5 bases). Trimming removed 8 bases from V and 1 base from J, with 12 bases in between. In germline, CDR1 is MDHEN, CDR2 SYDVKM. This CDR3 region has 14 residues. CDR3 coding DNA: TGTGCCAGCCAGGGTGTTAAGAGCAATCAGCCCCAGCATTTT. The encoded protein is CASQGVKSNQPQHF.

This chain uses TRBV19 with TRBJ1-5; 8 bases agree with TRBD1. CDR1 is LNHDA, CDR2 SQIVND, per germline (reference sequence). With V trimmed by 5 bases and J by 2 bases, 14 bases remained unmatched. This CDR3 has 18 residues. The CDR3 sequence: CASSPLRQGLAGNQPQHF. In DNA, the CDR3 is TGTGCCAGTAGTCCCCTAAGACAGGGGCTGGCTGGCAATCAGCCCCAGCATTTT.

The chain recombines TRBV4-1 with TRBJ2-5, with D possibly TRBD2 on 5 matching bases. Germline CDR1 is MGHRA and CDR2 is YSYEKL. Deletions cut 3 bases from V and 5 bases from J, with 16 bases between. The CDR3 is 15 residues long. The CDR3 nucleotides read TGCGCCAGCAGCCAGGCCCCCACTAGTGTTGAGACCCAGTACTTC. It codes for CASSQAPTSVETQYF.

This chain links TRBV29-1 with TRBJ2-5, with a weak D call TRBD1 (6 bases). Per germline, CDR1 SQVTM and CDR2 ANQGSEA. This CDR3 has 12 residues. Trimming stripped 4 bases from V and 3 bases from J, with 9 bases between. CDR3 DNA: TGCAGCGTTGGGGGGCTGAAAGAGACCCAGTACTTC. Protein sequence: CSVGGLKETQYF.

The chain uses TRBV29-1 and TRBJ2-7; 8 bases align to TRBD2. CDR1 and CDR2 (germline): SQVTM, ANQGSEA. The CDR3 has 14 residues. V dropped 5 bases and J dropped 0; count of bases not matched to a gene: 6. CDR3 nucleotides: TGCAGCGTTCTCGGGACTAGTACCTCCTACGAGCAGTACTTC. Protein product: CSVLGTSTSYEQYF.

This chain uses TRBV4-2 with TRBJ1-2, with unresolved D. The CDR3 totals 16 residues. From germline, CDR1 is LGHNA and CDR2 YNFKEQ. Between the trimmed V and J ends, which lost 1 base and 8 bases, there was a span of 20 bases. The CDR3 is CASSQALTSGFGGYTF. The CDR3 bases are TGTGCCAGCAGCCAAGCTCTTACGTCCGGGTTTGGCGGCTACACCTTC.